Sequencing of this T cell receptor beta chain was carried out in a study of T cell responses to AZD1222 COVID-19 vaccine. Whole-study findings and limits: Donors, mostly white British, included more females; clonal diversity was possibly underestimated. Targeting of unmutated variant regions was reportedly seen in nearly half of spike-specific TCRs. At 160-218 and 743-854, vaccine-associated CD4 TCRs were dominant, and they spanned spike.

Trimming at V came to 5 bases and at J to 1 base, leaving 10 bases not matched to a gene. Germline CDR1 is MNHEY and CDR2 is SVGEGT. This CDR3 comprises 17 residues. This clone turned up a few times. Its antigen is undetermined. Method: immunoSEQ multiplex PCR; TCRdb's copy keeps in-frame clones and lacks some. Among 55,000 to 80,000 clones listed, 70% to 90% were seen once. The source is an adult who received the AZD1222 COVID-19 vaccine. This specimen consisted of peripheral blood, obtained 28 days after the second AZD1222 dose. The rearrangement joins TRBV6-2 or TRBV6-3 to TRBJ2-2; 7 positions match TRBD2. As DNA, the CDR3 is TGTGCCAGCAGTGACAACCGGGACTACTTGAACACCGGGGAGCTGTTTTTT. Translation gives CASSDNRDYLNTGELFF.